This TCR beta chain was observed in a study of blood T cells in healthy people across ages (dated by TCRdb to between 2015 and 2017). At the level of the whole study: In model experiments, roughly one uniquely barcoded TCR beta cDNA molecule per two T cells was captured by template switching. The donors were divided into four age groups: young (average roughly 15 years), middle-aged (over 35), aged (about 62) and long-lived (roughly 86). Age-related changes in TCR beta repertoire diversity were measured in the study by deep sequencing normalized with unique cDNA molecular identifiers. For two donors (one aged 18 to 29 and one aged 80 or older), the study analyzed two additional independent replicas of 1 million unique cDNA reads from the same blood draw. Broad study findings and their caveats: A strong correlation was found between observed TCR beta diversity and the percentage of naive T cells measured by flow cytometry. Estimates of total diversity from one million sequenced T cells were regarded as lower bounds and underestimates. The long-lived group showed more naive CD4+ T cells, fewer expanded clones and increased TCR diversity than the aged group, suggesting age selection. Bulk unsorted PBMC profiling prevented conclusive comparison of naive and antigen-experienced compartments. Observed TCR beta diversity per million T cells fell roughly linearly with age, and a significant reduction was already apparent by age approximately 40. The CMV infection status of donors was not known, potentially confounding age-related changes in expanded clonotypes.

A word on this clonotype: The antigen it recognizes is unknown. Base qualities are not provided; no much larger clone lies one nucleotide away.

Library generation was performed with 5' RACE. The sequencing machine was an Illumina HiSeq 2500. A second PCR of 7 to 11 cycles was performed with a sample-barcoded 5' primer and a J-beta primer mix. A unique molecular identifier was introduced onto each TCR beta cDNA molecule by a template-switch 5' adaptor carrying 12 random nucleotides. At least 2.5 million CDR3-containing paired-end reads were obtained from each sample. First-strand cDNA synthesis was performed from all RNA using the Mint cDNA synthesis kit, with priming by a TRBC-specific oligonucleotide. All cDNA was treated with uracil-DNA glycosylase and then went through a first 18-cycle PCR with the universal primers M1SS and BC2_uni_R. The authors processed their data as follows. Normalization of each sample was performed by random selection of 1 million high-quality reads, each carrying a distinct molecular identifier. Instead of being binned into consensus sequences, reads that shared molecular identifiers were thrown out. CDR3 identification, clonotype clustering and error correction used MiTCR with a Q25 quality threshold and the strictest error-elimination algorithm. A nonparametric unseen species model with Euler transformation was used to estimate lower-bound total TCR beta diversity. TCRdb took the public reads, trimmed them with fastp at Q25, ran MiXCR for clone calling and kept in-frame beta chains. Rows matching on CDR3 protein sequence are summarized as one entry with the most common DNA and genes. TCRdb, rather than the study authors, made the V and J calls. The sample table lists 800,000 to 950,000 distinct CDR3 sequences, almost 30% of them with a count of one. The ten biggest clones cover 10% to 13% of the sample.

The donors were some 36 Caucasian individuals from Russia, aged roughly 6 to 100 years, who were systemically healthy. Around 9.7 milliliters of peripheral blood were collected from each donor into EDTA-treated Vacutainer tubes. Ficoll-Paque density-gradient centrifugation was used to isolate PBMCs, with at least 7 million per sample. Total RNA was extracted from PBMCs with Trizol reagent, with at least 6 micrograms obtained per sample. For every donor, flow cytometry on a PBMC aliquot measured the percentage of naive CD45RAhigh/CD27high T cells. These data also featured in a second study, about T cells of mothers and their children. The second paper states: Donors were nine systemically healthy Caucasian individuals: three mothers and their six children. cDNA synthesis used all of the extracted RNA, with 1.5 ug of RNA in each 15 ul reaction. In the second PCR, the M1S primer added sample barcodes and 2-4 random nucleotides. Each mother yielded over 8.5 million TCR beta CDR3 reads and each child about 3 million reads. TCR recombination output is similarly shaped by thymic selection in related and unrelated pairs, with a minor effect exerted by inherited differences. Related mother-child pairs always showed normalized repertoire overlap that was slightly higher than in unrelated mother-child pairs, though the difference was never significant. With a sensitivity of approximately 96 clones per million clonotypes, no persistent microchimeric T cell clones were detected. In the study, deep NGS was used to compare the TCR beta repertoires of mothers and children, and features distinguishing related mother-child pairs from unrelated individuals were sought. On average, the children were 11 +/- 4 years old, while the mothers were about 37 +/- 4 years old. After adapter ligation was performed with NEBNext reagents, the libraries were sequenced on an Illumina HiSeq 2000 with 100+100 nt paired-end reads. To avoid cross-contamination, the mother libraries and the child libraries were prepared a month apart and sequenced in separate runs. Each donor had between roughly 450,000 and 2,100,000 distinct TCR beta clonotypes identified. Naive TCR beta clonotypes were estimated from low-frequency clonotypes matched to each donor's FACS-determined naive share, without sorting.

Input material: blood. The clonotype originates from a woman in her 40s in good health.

In nucleotides, the sequence is TGCGCCAGCAGGGCGGGTCCCCTCACCGGGGAGCTGTTTTTT. Its protein is CASRAGPLTGELFF. The chain joins TRBV5-1 to TRBJ2-2; matching of 5 bases hints at TRBD2 as the D gene. V and J lose 5 bases and 4 bases, and a span of 12 bases separates them. Reading the germline V gene gives CDR1 SGHRS and CDR2 YFSETQ. The CDR3, from cysteine to phenylalanine, totals 14 residues. CDR3 DNA only is kept here, 42 bases in frame from base 1.